A single sample is the source of the 18 T cell receptor beta chains below, sequenced in a study of cytomegalovirus exposure and HLA in healthy donors. The PCR was carried out with 60 Vbeta primers and 13 Jbeta primers. Some clones are missing from TCRdb's copy, which holds only in-frame ones; the method was immunoSEQ multiplex PCR. The sample has tens of thousands of clones; the top ten hold approximately 3.9%. The sequencing sample was made of PBMCs. The receptors derive from a female donor in good health and CMV-seropositive.

J is TRBJ1-2 and V is TRBV5-1, with TRBD1 matching 12 bases. The V segment lost 4 bases and the J segment 3 bases; nucleotides outside the gene matches: 4. The V gene's germline CDR1 is SGHRS and CDR2 YFSETQ. This CDR3 has 15 amino acids. DNA for the CDR3: TGCGCCAGCAGCGCGGGACAGGGGGCGGACTATGGCTACACCTTC. Its translation is CASSAGQGADYGYTF.

V gene TRBV19 combines with J gene TRBJ1-2; a possible D gene is TRBD1 (5 bases). Trimming removed 1 base from V and 10 bases from J, with 10 bases in between. Germline V gene sequence: CDR1 LNHDA, CDR2 SQIVND (reference sequence). The CDR3 is 12 residues long. The CDR3 loop is CASSIAGGVYTF. The CDR3 bases are TGTGCCAGTAGTATAGCTGGGGGGGTCTACACCTTC.

The CDR3: CASSPGDRNQHF. For the CDR3, the DNA is TGTGCCAGCTCACCCGGAGACAGGAACCAGCATTTT. This chain connects TRBV18 to TRBJ1-5; tentatively, D is TRBD1 (6 bases). The ends were cut back, 3 bases at V and 12 bases at J, with 12 bases in the middle. The CDR3 runs to 12 residues. Germline V gene data show CDR1 as KGHSH and CDR2 as LQKENI.

The chain employs TRBV5-5 and TRBJ2-5; TRBD2 matches 11 bases. The CDR3 has 19 residues. CDR1 is SGHKS and CDR2 is YYEKEE in the germline V gene (reference sequence). Trimming cost V 2 bases and J 4 bases; bases outside gene matches: 16. The CDR3, as DNA: TGTGCCAGCAGCTTAAGTCTAGCGGGAGGAGGTTTCTATGGAGAGACCCAGTACTTC. As protein: CASSLSLAGGGFYGETQYF.

CDR3: CASSVASGNQPQHF. The CDR3 nucleotides read TGTGCCAGCAGCGTGGCGAGTGGCAATCAGCCCCAGCATTTT. The chain uses TRBV5-6 and TRBJ1-5; unclear D gene. This CDR3 spans 14 amino acids. V gave up 4 bases and J gave up 2 bases, with 10 bases separating them. CDR1 is SGHDT and CDR2 is YYEEEE in the germline V gene.

J is TRBJ2-5 and V is TRBV6-5, with 11 bases that match TRBD2. CDR3 size: 15 residues. The V segment lost 4 bases and the J segment 4 bases; nucleotides outside the gene matches: 5. CDR1 is MNHEY and CDR2 is SVGAGI in the germline V gene. The CDR3 nucleotides read TGTGCCAGCAGTTCTTACGGACTAGCGGGAGAGACCCAGTACTTC. Translation gives CASSSYGLAGETQYF.

The rearrangement uses TRBV18 and TRBJ2-7, with D possibly TRBD1 on 6 matching bases. Germline assignment: CDR1 KGHSH and CDR2 LQKENI. Trimming left V 2 bases short and J 2 bases short, with 13 bases between. This CDR3 is 15 amino acids long. The CDR3 region has the DNA TGTGCCAGCTCACCATTAGCACAGGGACCCTACGAGCAGTACTTC. Protein sequence: CASSPLAQGPYEQYF.

CDR3 region: CASSEHGAVLQETQYF. The CDR3 coding sequence is TGTGCCAGCAGTGAACACGGAGCAGTTCTCCAAGAGACCCAGTACTTC. The V gene is TRBV6-1, the J gene TRBJ2-5; D call uncertain. In germline, CDR1 is MNHNS, CDR2 SASEGT. Trimming took 2 bases from V and 1 from J, leaving 14 bases between them. The CDR3 extends over 16 amino acids.

V gene TRBV10-3 combines with J gene TRBJ1-5; the D is unclear. CDR3 length: 13 residues. Trimming shortened V by 2 bases and J by 3 bases, and 5 bases separated the two germline ends. The germline V gene encodes CDR1 ENHRY and CDR2 SYGVKD. CDR3 nucleotide sequence: TGTGCCATCAGTGAGGCAGACAATCAGCCCCAGCATTTT. Protein product: CAISEADNQPQHF.

The chain combines TRBV7-2 with TRBJ2-3; D uncertain. Per germline, CDR1 SGHTA and CDR2 FQGNSA. V was cut by 11 bases and J by 2 bases, with 8 bases left in between. There are 11 residues in the CDR3. The CDR3, as DNA: TGTGCCGCCAGTAACACAGATACGCAGTATTTT. Translation: CAASNTDTQYF.

V is TRBV5-1 and J is TRBJ1-1; 8 bases agree with TRBD1. The CDR3 length is 14 residues. Germline V gene sequence: CDR1 SGHRS, CDR2 YFSETQ. V trimming: 5 bases; J trimming: 4 bases; junction bases outside the gene matches: 7. The CDR3 loop reads CASSYTGGSTEAFF. The DNA of the CDR3 is TGCGCCAGCAGTTATACAGGGGGAAGCACTGAAGCTTTCTTT.

The V gene is TRBV10-3, the J gene TRBJ1-2; perhaps TRBD1 as D (5 bases). The germline V gene has CDR1 ENHRY and CDR2 SYGVKD. The CDR3 runs 15 residues. Trimming took 0 bases from V and 3 from J, leaving 11 bases between them. CDR3 DNA sequence: TGTGCCATCAGTGAGTCTGGGGGGGTGTACTATGGCTACACCTTC. Its translation: CAISESGGVYYGYTF.

The chain couples TRBV29-1 to TRBJ2-3, with D possibly being TRBD1 (6 bases). CDR1 is SQVTM and CDR2 is ANQGSEA in the germline V gene. CDR3 length equals 12 residues. The V gene lost 6 bases and the J gene lost 7 bases, with 14 bases spanning the gap. The CDR3 DNA reads TGCAGCGTCTCTACAGGGTTGAATACGCAGTATTTT. It codes for CSVSTGLNTQYF.

The chain links TRBV7-9 to TRBJ2-3; possibly TRBD2 for D (6 bases). Trimming left V 2 bases short and J 13 bases short, with 19 bases between. Germline V gene sequence: CDR1 SEHNR, CDR2 FQNEAQ (reference sequence). The CDR3 is 14 residues long. The CDR3 spells CASSLRGIGTLEYF. CDR3 coding DNA: TGTGCCAGCAGCTTACGGGGGATCGGTACTTTGGAGTATTTT.

This rearrangement joins TRBV6-6 to TRBJ2-6, with D unclear. The V gene's germline CDR1 is MNHNY and CDR2 SVGAGI (reference sequence). The length of the CDR3 is 14 residues. The V gene lost 10 bases and the J gene lost 0 bases, with 10 bases spanning the gap. This CDR3 is CATVRPSGANVLTF. The CDR3 DNA sequence: TGTGCCACGGTCAGGCCCTCTGGGGCCAACGTCCTGACTTTC.

V usage is TRBV19 and J usage is TRBJ2-7, with no clear D. The CDR3 sequence is 13 residues long. Germline CDR1 LNHDA, CDR2 SQIVND (reference sequence). The V and J ends lost 1 base and 7 bases respectively, with 11 bases between them. The CDR3 spells CASSIGAAGEQYF. The CDR3 DNA sequence: TGTGCCAGTAGTATAGGGGCCGCTGGAGAGCAGTACTTC.

The rearrangement links TRBV29-1 to TRBJ1-4, with TRBD1 identical over 7 bases. V dropped 4 bases and J dropped 8; count of bases not matched to a gene: 4. The CDR3 length is 12 residues. Germline values: CDR1 SQVTM, CDR2 ANQGSEA. The CDR3, as DNA: TGCAGCGTTGGACAGGGTCGGGAAAAACTGTTTTTT. Translating gives CSVGQGREKLFF.

J is TRBJ2-6 and V is TRBV28, with 10 bases lining up with TRBD1. The CDR3 is made up of 17 amino acids. Per germline, CDR1 MDHEN and CDR2 SYDVKM. V was clipped by 6 bases and J by 1 base; unmatched bases: 6. The CDR3 DNA is TGTGCCAGCAGGGCCGGGACAGGGGATTCTGGGGCCAACGTCCTGACTTTC. It yields the protein CASRAGTGDSGANVLTF. Complete variable domain (other parts from reference TRBV28 and TRBJ2-6): DVKVTQSSRYLVKRTGEKVFLECVQDMDHENMFWYRQDPGLGLRLIYFSYDVKMKEKGDIPEGYSVSREKKERFSLILESASTNQTSMYLCASRAGTGDSGANVLTFGAGSRLTVL.